This T cell receptor beta chain is drawn from a study of cytomegalovirus exposure and HLA in healthy donors. Study overall: A prior analysis found 117 million unique TCR beta sequences from roughly 180 million T cells. Study-level points and caveats: Earlier analysis found most TCR beta V segments productive about 90% or about 30% of the time.

Germline values: CDR1 SEHNR, CDR2 FQNEAQ (reference sequence). The J segment lost 7 bases and the V segment lost 6 bases, leaving 6 bases of the junction unmatched. The length of the CDR3 is 14 residues. PCR employed 60 Vbeta and 13 Jbeta primers. Data came from immunoSEQ multiplex PCR; TCRdb stores just in-frame clones and leaves some out. The table has 150,000 to 200,000 clones, around 80% seen once. Note on this clone: Its antigen is unidentified.

The sequencing sample was made of PBMCs. The source is a woman aged 40 to 50 in good health and CMV-seropositive. The chain is built from TRBV7-9 and TRBJ1-4, with 9 bases matching TRBD1. This CDR3 reads CASRRQGGGEKLFF. The CDR3 DNA sequence: TGTGCCAGCAGGAGACAGGGGGGCGGTGAAAAACTGTTTTTT.